This paragraph reports one TCR beta chain. From the RT-PCR reads, TCRdb called clonotypes with MiXCR, one entry per CDR3 protein. The data contain almost 700,000 distinct CDR3 sequences, over 12% of them singletons. This sequence originates from a female donor in good health, serving as a healthy control. Sequencing was carried out using memory CD4+ T cells from blood.

CDR3: CASIRISGYTEAFF. The CDR3, as DNA: TGTGCCAGCATTAGAATTTCCGGGTACACTGAAGCTTTCTTT. This rearrangement joins TRBV11-2 to TRBJ1-1, with unresolved D. Trimming shortened V by 7 bases and J by 3 bases, and 15 bases separated the two germline ends. CDR3 length equals 14 residues. Germline CDR1 and CDR2: SGHAT and FQNNGV.